The entry below gives a single T cell receptor (beta chain) sequence along with its context. Other DNA sequences within the sample encode an identical CDR3. Original methodology: Amplifying reference gene primers gave estimates of nucleated cell counts. Clones were read by immunoSEQ multiplex PCR, and TCRdb kept only the in-frame ones, dropping some. That table is the source of V, J and clone size, and D and trimming were worked out from the DNA. This sample has 300,000 to 400,000 clones, with around 90% found just once. The CDR3 is 13 residues long. Germline loops: CDR1 MNHEY, CDR2 SMNVEV (reference sequence). Trimming cost V 2 bases and J 8 bases, with 7 bases left between them. This sample was included in a study of blood T cell repertoires in COVID-19. Overall study context: Some COVID-19 samples were acute and others convalescent; all came from the United States, Italy and Spain. T cells, B-cell-depleted T cells, or PBMCs provided the cDNA or gDNA that served as material.

The specimen sequenced was peripheral blood. The receptor was derived from a man between 50 and 59 years old with active or convalescent COVID-19. This sequence joins TRBV27 and TRBJ1-6; D possibly corresponds to TRBD1 (5 bases). The CDR3 region has the DNA TGTGCCAGCAGTTTAGGGGGGTATTCACCCCTCCACTTT. Amino acids: CASSLGGYSPLHF.